Each of the 8 T cell receptor beta chains below was sequenced from the same sample in a study of beta chain features in type 1 diabetes. Overall study results and limits: Among all four CD4+ subsets, Type 1 diabetes patients had TCRB CDR3s that were moderately but significantly shorter.

Reverse transcribing all isolated RNA meant expressed TCRB transcripts were sequenced. Only in-frame clones appear in the TCRdb table, and some are missing; sequencing was by immunoSEQ multiplex PCR. The sample has some 130,000 clones; approximately 10% are singletons. Their recognized antigens are unknown. The sample taken for sequencing was central memory CD4+ T cells from blood. The receptors shown here come from a man aged 25-45 years with type 1 diabetes.

Concerning this clone itself: The same CDR3 can be traced to other DNA sequences in this sample. The chain links TRBV18 to TRBJ2-5, with D possibly being TRBD1 (6 bases). The CDR3 runs to 13 residues. From germline, CDR1 is KGHSH and CDR2 LQKENI. The V end lost 5 bases, the J end lost 0 bases, and 7 bases lay between the germline ends. This chain's CDR3 is CASSRTDQETQYF. In DNA form, the CDR3 reads TGTGCCAGCTCAAGGACAGACCAAGAGACCCAGTACTTC.

This clone was seen only a few times. This chain connects TRBV7-2 to TRBJ2-5, with D tentatively TRBD1 (5 bases). Between the trimmed V and J ends, which lost 4 bases and 5 bases, there was a span of 14 bases. From germline, CDR1 is SGHTA and CDR2 FQGNSA. The CDR3 loop spans 14 amino acids. CDR3 loop: CASSSSPGFETQYF. The CDR3 DNA follows: TGTGCCAGCAGCTCCTCCCCAGGGTTTGAGACCCAGTACTTC.

Of note for this clone: The junction and the germline gene differ at one end; a read error may be behind it. V is TRBV7-2 and J is TRBJ1-5, with TRBD1 identical over 7 bases. The CDR3 consists of 15 residues. The germline V gene encodes CDR1 SGHTA and CDR2 FQGNSA. CDR3 DNA: TGCGCCAGCAGCCAAGAACGGGACAGCCTTTCGGCCCAGCATTTT. It codes for CASSQERDSLSAQHF. Variable domain in full (rest from reference TRBV7-2 and TRBJ1-5): GAGVSQSPSNKVTEKGKDVELRCDPISGHTALYWYRQSLGQGLEFLIYFQGNSAPDKSGLPSDRFSAERTGGSVSTLTIQRTQQEDSAVYLCASSQERDSLSAQHFGDGTRLSIL.

Only a few counts were recorded for this clone. The chain combines TRBV9 with TRBJ2-1; the D gene is possibly TRBD2 (5 bases). The CDR3 is 13 amino acids. Germline V CDR1 and CDR2: SGDLS, YYNGEE. V was cut by 3 bases and J by 9 bases, with 13 bases left in between. CDR3 sequence (DNA): TGTGCCAGCAGCGGAACTAGTCGCGGTGAGCAGTTCTTC. Protein: CASSGTSRGEQFF.

CDR3 DNA: TGTGCCACCAGCAGAGATGGCGTAGCGGGAGAGACCCAGTACTTC. Its translation: CATSRDGVAGETQYF. This sequence joins TRBV15 and TRBJ2-5, with 7 bases identical to TRBD2. The germline V gene has CDR1 LNHNV and CDR2 YYDKDF (reference sequence). Trimming at V came to 0 bases and at J to 4 bases, leaving 5 bases not matched to a gene. The CDR3 loop spans 15 amino acids.

The J gene is TRBJ2-3, the V gene TRBV9; D is perhaps TRBD1 (7 bases). Germline V gene sequence: CDR1 SGDLS, CDR2 YYNGEE. The germline V and J ends were trimmed by 0 bases and 0 bases, with 14 bases remaining between them. CDR3 size: 17 residues. The DNA of the CDR3 is TGTGCCAGCAGCGTAGATCAGGGGGGCCTTAGCACAGATACGCAGTATTTT. It yields the protein CASSVDQGGLSTDTQYF.

This clone was counted a few times. The V gene is TRBV6-1, the J gene TRBJ2-1; TRBD1 is a possible D gene (7 bases). CDR3 size: 14 residues. From germline, CDR1 is MNHNS and CDR2 SASEGT. V lost 3 bases, J lost 8 bases, and 14 bases lay in between. The CDR3 coding sequence is TGTGCCAGCAGTGACCCAGGGGGGCCCCATGAGCAGTTCTTC. Translating gives CASSDPGGPHEQFF.

V is TRBV2 and J is TRBJ1-4; D is unresolved. Trimming stripped 7 bases from V and 3 bases from J, with 9 bases between. The CDR3 has 13 amino acids. Germline V gene lookup returns CDR1 SNHLY and CDR2 FYNNEI. CDR3 amino acids: CASTRFPNEKLFF. The CDR3 DNA reads as TGTGCCAGCACCAGGTTTCCTAATGAAAAACTGTTTTTT. The whole variable domain, remainder taken from reference TRBV2 and TRBJ1-4, is EPEVTQTPSHQVTQMGQEVILRCVPISNHLYFYWYRQILGQKVEFLVSFYNNEISEKSEIFDDQFSVERPDGSNFTLKIRSTKLEDSAMYFCASTRFPNEKLFFGSGTQLSVL.